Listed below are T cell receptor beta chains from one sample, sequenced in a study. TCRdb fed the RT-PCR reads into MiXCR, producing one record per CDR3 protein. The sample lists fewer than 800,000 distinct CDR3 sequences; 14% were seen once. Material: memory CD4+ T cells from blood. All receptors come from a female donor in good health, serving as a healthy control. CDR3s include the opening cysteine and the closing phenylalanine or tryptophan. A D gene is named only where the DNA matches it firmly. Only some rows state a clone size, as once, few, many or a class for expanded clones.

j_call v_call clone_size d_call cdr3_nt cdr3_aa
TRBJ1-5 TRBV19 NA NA TGTGCCAGTGCTAGGGGGGGAGGTGGCAATCAGCCCCAGCATTTT CASARGGGGNQPQHF
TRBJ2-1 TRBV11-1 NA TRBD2 TGTGCCAGCAGCCCGGGGTGGGGGGGTGAGCAGTTCTTC CASSPGWGGEQFF
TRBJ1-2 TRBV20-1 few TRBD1 TGCAGTGAAGAGGGAGGACAGGGGATCTATGGCTACACCTTC CSEEGGQGIYGYTF
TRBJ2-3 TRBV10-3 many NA TGTGCCACAAGGGACCTTACAGATACGCAGTATTTT CATRDLTDTQYF
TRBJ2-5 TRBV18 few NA TGTGCCAGCTCCCCCAGAAGGGCGGAGGGGAAAGAGACCCAGTACTTC CASSPRRAEGKETQYF
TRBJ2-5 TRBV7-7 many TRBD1 TGTGCCAGCAGCTTAGGAGCAGGGGGAACCACAGAGACCCAGTACTTC CASSLGAGGTTETQYF
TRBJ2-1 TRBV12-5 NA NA TGTGCTAGTGGTTTGGGACAGGCCTATTACAATGAGCAGTTCTTC CASGLGQAYYNEQFF
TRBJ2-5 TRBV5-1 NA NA TGCGCCAGCAGCGGTGGTGCGGCCCAGTACTTC CASSGGAAQYF
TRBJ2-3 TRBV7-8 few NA TGTGCCAGCAGCTTTGAACTGCTCACAGATACGCAGTATTTT CASSFELLTDTQYF
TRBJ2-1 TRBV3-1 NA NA TGTGCCAGCAGCCAAGGCACCACGACAGCCTACAATGAGCAGTTCTTC CASSQGTTTAYNEQFF
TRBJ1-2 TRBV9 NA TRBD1 TGTGCCAGCAGCGGAGGACAGGGGGCGATGAAGGACTATGGCTACACCTTC CASSGGQGAMKDYGYTF
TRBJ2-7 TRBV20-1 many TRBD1 TGCAGTGCTAGACGGCAGGGGGCAACCGATACCTACGAGCAGTACTTC CSARRQGATDTYEQYF
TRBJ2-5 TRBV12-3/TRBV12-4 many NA TGTGCCAGCAGTTCGGGGTACCAAGAGACCCAGTACTTC CASSSGYQETQYF
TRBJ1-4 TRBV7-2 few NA TGTGCCAGCAGCTCGACTGGCTTAGGGGTACTGTTTTTT CASSSTGLGVLFF
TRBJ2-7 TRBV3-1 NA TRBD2 TGTGCCAGCAGCTATGGACTAGCGGGAGTTTCCGAGCAGTACTTC CASSYGLAGVSEQYF
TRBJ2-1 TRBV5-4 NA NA TGTGCCAGCAGCCTCAGGACAGTTGGCGATGAGCAGTTCTTC CASSLRTVGDEQFF
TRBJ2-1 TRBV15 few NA TGTGCCACCAGCAGGGGATTAAACAATGAGCAGTTCTTC CATSRGLNNEQFF
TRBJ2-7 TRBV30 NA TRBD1 TGTGCCTGGAGTGTTGGGACAGGGGAATACGAGCAGTACTTC CAWSVGTGEYEQYF
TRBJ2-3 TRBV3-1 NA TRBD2 TGTGCCAGCAGCCAAGACACGGGAGGGCACACAGATACGCAGTATTTT CASSQDTGGHTDTQYF
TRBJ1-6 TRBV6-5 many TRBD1 TGTGCCAGCAGTTACGGGGGGACAGGGGGTTCACCCCTCCACTTT CASSYGGTGGSPLHF